Below, 10 T cell receptor beta chains from the same sample are listed, as sequenced in a study of blood T cell repertoires in COVID-19. Data came from immunoSEQ multiplex PCR; TCRdb stores just in-frame clones and leaves some out. The sample yields hundreds of thousands of clones, about 80% seen once. The sample comprised PBMCs or T cells enriched from blood (not recorded which). All receptors come from a man aged 25-45 years with acute COVID-19.

The chain combines TRBV2 with TRBJ1-5; 8 bases are a match to TRBD1. In germline, CDR1 is SNHLY, CDR2 FYNNEI. There are 14 residues in the CDR3. The V and J ends lost 7 bases and 3 bases, in that order; junction bases with no gene match: 5. Here the CDR3 reads CASNRDRNNQPQHF. The CDR3 region has the DNA TGTGCCAGCAACCGGGACAGGAACAATCAGCCCCAGCATTTT. The entire variable domain, with the rest obtained from reference TRBV2 and TRBJ1-5, is as follows: EPEVTQTPSHQVTQMGQEVILRCVPISNHLYFYWYRQILGQKVEFLVSFYNNEISEKSEIFDDQFSVERPDGSNFTLKIRSTKLEDSAMYFCASNRDRNNQPQHFGDGTRLSIL.

The chain employs TRBV5-5 and TRBJ1-1; D unresolved. The germline V and J ends were trimmed by 0 bases and 7 bases, with 7 bases remaining between them. Germline V lookup: CDR1 SGHKS, CDR2 YYEKEE (reference sequence). The CDR3 runs 12 residues. The CDR3 loop is CASSLGRLEAFF. The CDR3 nucleotides read TGTGCCAGCAGCTTGGGCAGGCTTGAAGCTTTCTTT.

The rearrangement links TRBV27 to TRBJ1-3; a possible D gene is TRBD1 (5 bases). Germline assignment: CDR1 MNHEY and CDR2 SMNVEV (reference sequence). The germline V and J ends were trimmed by 3 bases and 1 base, with 10 bases remaining between them. This CDR3 is 15 amino acids long. The CDR3 loop is CASSFRVGSGNTIYF. The CDR3 DNA follows: TGTGCCAGCAGTTTCAGGGTGGGATCTGGAAACACCATATATTTT.

Only one count was recorded for this clone. V and J are TRBV6-1 and TRBJ2-1, with a tentative D call TRBD2 (6 bases). The CDR3 totals 15 residues. CDR1 is MNHNS, CDR2 SASEGT, per germline. The ends were cut back, 0 bases at V and 2 bases at J, with 8 bases in the middle. Here the CDR3 reads CASSEAGGTYNEQFF. The CDR3 nucleotides read TGTGCCAGCAGTGAAGCGGGGGGAACCTACAATGAGCAGTTCTTC.

The chain combines TRBV18 with TRBJ1-1; 7 bases fit TRBD1. The V gene end was trimmed by 2 bases and the J gene end by 8 bases; junction bases not matched to a gene: 14. The CDR3 totals 16 residues. Germline CDR1 reads KGHSH; CDR2 reads LQKENI. CDR3 sequence reads: CASSPKSTRQGSEAFF. CDR3 sequence (DNA): TGTGCCAGCTCACCAAAATCAACTAGACAGGGCTCCGAAGCTTTCTTT. The variable domain in full, completed from reference TRBV18 and TRBJ1-1, reads NAGVMQNPRHLVRRRGQEARLRCSPMKGHSHVYWYRQLPEEGLKFMVYLQKENIIDESGMPKERFSAEFPKEGPSILRIQQVVRGDSAAYFCASSPKSTRQGSEAFFGQGTRLTVV.

In its sample, this clone was seen once. The rearrangement links TRBV27 to TRBJ1-5; weak D call: TRBD1 (5 bases). CDR3 length: 14 amino acids. V was trimmed by 4 bases and J by 6 bases, leaving 13 bases between them. In germline, CDR1 is MNHEY, CDR2 SMNVEV (reference sequence). CDR3 nucleotides: TGTGCCAGCAGTTCCGTGGGGGGAGGTCAGCCCCAGCATTTT. Protein sequence: CASSSVGGGQPQHF.

As regards this clone: At one boundary the junction diverges from the germline segment, which might be a read error. V is TRBV5-1 and J is TRBJ1-5, with D maybe TRBD1 (6 bases). Germline CDR1 SGHRS, CDR2 YFSETQ. The CDR3 extends over 16 amino acids. The CDR3 is CASSLDATGSNQPQHF. CDR3 nucleotides: TGTGCCAGCAGCTTGGATGCGACAGGTAGCAATCAGCCCCAGCATTTT. The full variable domain, with the rest looked up from reference TRBV5-1 and TRBJ1-5, is KAGVTQTPRYLIKTRGQQVTLSCSPISGHRSVSWYQQTPGQGLQFLFEYFSETQRNKGNFPGRFSGRQFSNSRSEMNVSTLELGDSALYLCASSLDATGSNQPQHFGDGTRLSIL.

J is TRBJ1-1 and V is TRBV29-1; the match to TRBD1 covers 7 bases. This CDR3 spans 12 amino acids. The germline V gene has CDR1 SQVTM and CDR2 ANQGSEA. The V gene end was trimmed by 5 bases and the J gene end by 5 bases; junction bases not matched to a gene: 5. The CDR3 region is CSVSGGRTEAFF. Written as DNA, the CDR3 is TGCAGCGTTTCAGGGGGACGGACTGAAGCTTTCTTT.

V is TRBV19 and J is TRBJ2-7; 9 bases fit TRBD1. CDR3 size: 14 residues. V lost 9 bases, J lost 7 bases, and 13 bases stayed unmatched. Germline values: CDR1 LNHDA, CDR2 SQIVND (reference sequence). CDR3 protein: CARKRTGAMREQYV. The CDR3 DNA sequence: TGTGCCAGAAAAAGGACAGGGGCAATGAGGGAGCAGTACGTC.

The genes are TRBV10-3 and TRBJ1-1; 8 bases are a match to TRBD1. CDR1 ENHRY and CDR2 SYGVKD come from the germline V gene. After removal of 6 bases from V and 0 bases from J, the junction contained 6 bases not matched to a gene. The CDR3 is 15 amino acids. DNA of the CDR3: TGTGCCATCAGGACCGACAGGGGCTTGAACACTGAAGCTTTCTTT. Translating it yields CAIRTDRGLNTEAFF.